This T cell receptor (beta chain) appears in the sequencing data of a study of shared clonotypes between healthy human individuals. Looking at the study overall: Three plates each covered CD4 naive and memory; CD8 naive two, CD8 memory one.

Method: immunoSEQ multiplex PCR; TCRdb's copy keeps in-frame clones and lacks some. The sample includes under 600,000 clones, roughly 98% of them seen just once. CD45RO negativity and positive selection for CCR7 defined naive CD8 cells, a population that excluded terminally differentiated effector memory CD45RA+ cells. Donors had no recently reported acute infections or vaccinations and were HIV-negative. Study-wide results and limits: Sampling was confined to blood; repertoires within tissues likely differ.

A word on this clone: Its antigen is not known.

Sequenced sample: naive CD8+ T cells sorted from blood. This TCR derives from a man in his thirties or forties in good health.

Written as DNA, the CDR3 is TGTGCCAGCAGCCCTAGCGGTAGGAACACCGGGGAGCTGTTTTTT. Translating gives CASSPSGRNTGELFF. The chain recombines TRBV9 with TRBJ2-2, with 7 bases fitting TRBD2. Germline CDR1 and CDR2: SGDLS and YYNGEE. CDR3 length: 15 amino acids. J lost 1 base, V lost 4 bases, and 4 bases had no gene match. Combining the CDR3 with reference TRBV9 and TRBJ2-2 gives the whole variable domain DSGVTQTPKHLITATGQRVTLRCSPRSGDLSVYWYQQSLDQGLQFLIQYYNGEERAKGNILERFSAQQFPDLHSELNLSSLELGDSALYFCASSPSGRNTGELFFGEGSRLTVL.